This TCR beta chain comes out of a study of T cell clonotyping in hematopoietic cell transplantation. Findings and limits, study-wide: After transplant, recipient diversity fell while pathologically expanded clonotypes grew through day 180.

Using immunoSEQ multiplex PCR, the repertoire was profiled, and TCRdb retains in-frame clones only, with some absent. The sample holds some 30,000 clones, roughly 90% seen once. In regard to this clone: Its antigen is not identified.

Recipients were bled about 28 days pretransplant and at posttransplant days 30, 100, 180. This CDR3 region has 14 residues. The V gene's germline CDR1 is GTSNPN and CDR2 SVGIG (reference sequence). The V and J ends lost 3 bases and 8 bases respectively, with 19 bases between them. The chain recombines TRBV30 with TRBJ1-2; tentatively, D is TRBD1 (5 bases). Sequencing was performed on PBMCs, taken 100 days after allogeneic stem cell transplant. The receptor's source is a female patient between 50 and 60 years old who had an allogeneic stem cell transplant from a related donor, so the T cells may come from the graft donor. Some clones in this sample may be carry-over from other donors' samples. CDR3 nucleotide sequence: TGTGCCTGGAGCCCGGGGGGTATACCAGGCGGCTACACCTTC. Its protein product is CAWSPGGIPGGYTF.